This T cell receptor (beta chain) was retrieved from a study of shared clonotypes between healthy human individuals. The method was immunoSEQ multiplex PCR; TCRdb's version includes in-frame clones alone and lacks a portion of them. Of approximately 2.1 million clones detected, approximately 93% appear once; the ten largest clones hold 0.39%. Sequenced: naive CD4+ T cells from PBMCs. Subset indicated: CD45RA+ positively selected. This sequence was found in a man between 18 and 29 years old in good health. Some clones in this sample may be carry-over from other donors' samples.

CDR3 sequence reads: CASSFRGPAEAFF. Here the CDR3 DNA reads TGTGCCAGCAGCTTTAGGGGCCCAGCCGAAGCTTTCTTT. The rearrangement joins TRBV7-2 to TRBJ1-1, with D tentatively TRBD1 (5 bases). Per the germline V gene, CDR1 is SGHTA and CDR2 is FQGNSA. The CDR3 extends over 13 amino acids. Trimming took 3 bases from V and 8 from J, leaving 13 bases between them.